The present TCR beta chain was sequenced within a study of T-cell memory formation after mild COVID-19. TCRdb reprocessed the 5' RACE reads with MiXCR, giving one entry per CDR3 protein. This sample has fewer than 200,000 distinct CDR3 sequences, with roughly 13% found just once. CDR1 and CDR2 (germline): MNHEY, SMNVEV (reference sequence). Trimming took 8 bases from V and 8 from J, leaving 13 bases between them. CDR3 length: 13 residues. V is TRBV27 and J is TRBJ1-6, with D hard to call. The clonotype was recovered from a man aged 18 to 29 who had mild COVID-19 (a few samples of this study predate the infection). Cell type and time point are not known. The sequenced material came from PBMCs or a T cell subset sorted from them (not recorded which). The DNA for the CDR3 is TGTGCCAGCGGCCGTAATGGGGATTCACCCCTCCACTTT. Its translation: CASGRNGDSPLHF.